The 15 T cell receptor beta chains given below trace back to one sample, sequenced in a study of blood T cell repertoires in COVID-19. The assay was immunoSEQ multiplex PCR, and TCRdb's table has in-frame clones only and misses some. The sample consists of about 80,000 clones, 87% of them appearing once. The specimen sequenced was peripheral blood. The receptors originated from a man aged 25-45 years with acute or convalescent COVID-19.

In this sample, this clone turned up a few times. The chain recombines TRBV6-1 with TRBJ1-3, with no clear D. This CDR3 spans 14 amino acids. The V end lost 2 bases, the J end lost 3 bases, and 8 bases lay between the germline ends. Germline CDR1 MNHNS, CDR2 SASEGT. DNA of the CDR3: TGTGCCAGCAGTGAACTGGGAGATGGAAACACCATATATTTT. Translation gives CASSELGDGNTIYF.

This clone was picked up many times. The chain couples TRBV7-9 to TRBJ2-7; TRBD2 matches at 7 bases. This CDR3 spans 14 amino acids. Germline V gene sequence: CDR1 SEHNR, CDR2 FQNEAQ (reference sequence). Trimming removed 2 bases from V and 3 bases from J; junction bases left unmatched: 4. CDR3 loop: CASSLSGTDYEQYF. The CDR3 region has the DNA TGTGCCAGCAGCTTAAGCGGGACCGACTACGAGCAGTACTTC.

Only a few counts were recorded for this clone. The chain recombines TRBV2 with TRBJ2-5; a weak D match, TRBD1 (6 bases). Germline V gives CDR1 SNHLY, CDR2 FYNNEI. V lost 3 bases and J 3 bases, leaving 14 bases between the germline ends. The CDR3 is 15 residues long. The CDR3 region has the DNA TGTGCCAGCAGTGAGGGCCCCGGACAGAAAGAGACCCAGTACTTC. It codes for CASSEGPGQKETQYF.

The rearrangement uses TRBV29-1 and TRBJ2-3, with 14 bases aligning to TRBD2. V was pared by 7 bases and J by 5 bases, with 5 bases of the junction left unmatched. The CDR3 loop spans 14 amino acids. Germline V gives CDR1 SQVTM, CDR2 ANQGSEA. CDR3 in amino acids: CSAGLAGGLDTQYF. CDR3 in DNA: TGCAGCGCCGGACTAGCGGGGGGTTTAGATACGCAGTATTTT.

The chain recombines TRBV7-2 with TRBJ2-7; 11 nucleotides agree with TRBD2. Per the germline V gene, CDR1 is SGHTA and CDR2 is FQGNSA. The CDR3 consists of 16 residues. J was trimmed by 6 bases and V by 1 base; bases with no gene match: 8. As DNA, the CDR3 is TGTGCCAGCAGCTTAGATGGACTAGCGGGCCCTGTCGAGCAGTACTTC. Encoded protein: CASSLDGLAGPVEQYF.

The chain has TRBV11-1 and TRBJ2-2, with 7 bases matching TRBD2. The CDR3 is made up of 15 amino acids. Trimming took 2 bases from V and 5 from J; bases not matched to a gene: 5. Germline CDR1 reads SGHAT; CDR2 reads FQDESV (reference sequence). DNA for the CDR3: TGTGCCAGCAGCTTACTAGCGGAGCAGACCGGGGAGCTGTTTTTT. It specifies CASSLLAEQTGELFF.

The rearrangement joins TRBV5-1 to TRBJ2-2; D possibly corresponds to TRBD2 (5 bases). The CDR3 sequence is 19 residues long. Germline CDR1 reads SGHRS; CDR2 reads YFSETQ. The ends were cut back, 4 bases at V and 3 bases at J, with 25 bases in the middle. CDR3 sequence: CASSLGSLLGVLHTGELFF. The CDR3 DNA reads TGCGCCAGCAGCCTCGGGTCTCTACTAGGAGTGCTGCACACCGGGGAGCTGTTTTTT.

The chain employs TRBV7-2 and TRBJ2-5; D is perhaps TRBD2 (6 bases). Trimming pared 2 bases from V and 2 bases from J, leaving 9 bases between. The CDR3 spans 14 residues. Germline V gives CDR1 SGHTA, CDR2 FQGNSA. CDR3 residues: CASSLSRGQETQYF. The CDR3 coding sequence is TGTGCCAGCAGCTTATCGCGGGGACAAGAGACCCAGTACTTC.

This chain's CDR3 is CASSSTGRGNGYTF. The DNA of the CDR3 is TGTGCCAGCAGCTCCACCGGCCGAGGCAATGGCTACACCTTC. The gene calls are TRBV5-4 and TRBJ1-2; D uncertain. This CDR3 comprises 14 residues. The V gene lost 3 bases and the J gene lost 6 bases, with 15 bases spanning the gap. The germline V gene encodes CDR1 SGHNT and CDR2 YYREEE (reference sequence).

This clone was seen only a few times. The same CDR3 is also encoded by other DNA sequences in this sample. The rearrangement links TRBV5-1 to TRBJ1-5; the D is unclear. The V end was cut by 0 bases, the J end by 2 bases, with 6 bases between. The CDR3 loop spans 14 amino acids. Germline loops: CDR1 SGHRS, CDR2 YFSETQ. The CDR3 nucleotides read TGCGCCAGCAGCTTGGAGGGAGGCAATCAGCCCCAGCATTTT. It specifies CASSLEGGNQPQHF.

V gene TRBV4-2 combines with J gene TRBJ2-7; 16 nucleotides align to TRBD2. The length of the CDR3 is 19 residues. Losses at the gene ends were 0 bases for V and 4 bases for J; bases not matched to a gene: 9. Germline V gene lookup returns CDR1 LGHNA and CDR2 YNFKEQ. This CDR3 reads CASSQDRGLAGGPHYEQYF. In DNA, the CDR3 is TGTGCCAGCAGCCAAGATAGGGGACTAGCGGGAGGGCCTCATTACGAGCAGTACTTC.

This clone came up a few times. The chain links TRBV6-5 to TRBJ2-1; weak D call: TRBD2 (6 bases). Germline V lookup: CDR1 MNHEY, CDR2 SVGAGI. Between the trimmed V and J ends, which lost 6 bases and 8 bases, there was a span of 14 bases. The CDR3 covers 13 residues. The CDR3: CASSPLGGHEQFF. DNA for the CDR3: TGTGCCAGCAGCCCCCTCGGGGGACATGAGCAGTTCTTC.

This chain links TRBV11-2 with TRBJ2-7, with TRBD2 identical over 10 bases. Germline trimming cut 8 bases from V and 5 bases from J; bases unmatched to any gene: 9. This CDR3 contains 14 residues. CDR1 is SGHAT and CDR2 is FQNNGV in the germline V gene. The DNA of the CDR3 is TGTGCCAGCGGTGTAACTAGCGGGAATCACGAGCAGTACTTC. Amino acids: CASGVTSGNHEQYF.

The gene calls are TRBV20-1 and TRBJ2-7; a weak D match, TRBD2 (6 bases). Germline values: CDR1 DFQATT, CDR2 SNEGSKA (reference sequence). The CDR3 covers 13 residues. The V end was cut by 3 bases, the J end by 3 bases, with 12 bases between. As DNA, the CDR3 is TGCAGTGCTAGTCGCCTAGCGAACTACGAGCAGTACTTC. This codes for CSASRLANYEQYF.

The chain is built from TRBV28 and TRBJ2-7; 10 bases are a match to TRBD1. Germline V gene sequence: CDR1 MDHEN, CDR2 SYDVKM. CDR3 length: 13 amino acids. J was trimmed by 7 bases and V by 6 bases; bases with no gene match: 6. The CDR3 DNA reads as TGTGCCAGCAGGGGACAGGGGCTTGAGGAGCAGTACTTC. This sequence encodes CASRGQGLEEQYF.